This T cell receptor (beta chain) stems from a study of blood T cell repertoires in COVID-19 (TCRdb year 2020). About the investigation overall: The collaborator samples originated in the United States, Italy and Spain and spanned the acute and convalescent phases of COVID-19. The prospective study material was composed of cDNA or gDNA derived from T cells, B-cell-depleted T cells, or PBMCs. The sample metadata nearly always contained a de-identified subject ID, COVID-19 status, age in years and sex. Samples were obtained from the ongoing ImmuneRACE study (first 160 participants) and from 1,254 subjects provided by 6 global collaborators. The dataset comprised deeply sampled blood TCRbeta repertoires from subjects exposed to, actively infected with, or recovered from COVID-19. The repertoires were released in a freely available public database intended as a resource for research on the immune response to SARS-CoV-2. Where available, HLA class I and class II types were obtained from metadata supplied by the sample provider rather than from assay-based typing. What the study reported, not specific to this receptor: Clinical and demographic metadata were provided uncurated, with the amount varying by source and participant.

The collaborating institutions used their own protocols to collect whole blood in K2EDTA tubes. Collaborator samples were shipped for TCRbeta analysis as frozen whole blood, isolated PBMCs, or DNA extracted from either sample type. TCRbeta CDR3 regions were amplified from genomic DNA using the immunoSEQ Assay, a bias-controlled multiplex PCR. Per the authors' processing: Within the assay, amplification of reference gene primers was used to estimate how many nucleated cells each sample contained. To quantify the absolute abundance of each unique TCRbeta CDR3 rearrangement, sequence reads were collapsed and filtered. For each sample, productive Simpson clonality was calculated by taking the square root of Simpson's diversity index across productive rearrangements. TCRdb mirrors the immuneACCESS table, restricted to in-frame sequences. Some clones are absent from its copies; in checked studies, under half trace to an unresolved V gene, and the reason for the others is unknown. The DNA gave D and trimming, while V, J and clone size come from that table. The sample table lists about 130,000 clones, roughly 81% of them with a count of one. Roughly 13% of the sample rests with the top ten.

CDR1 and CDR2 (SGHTA, FQGNSA) derive from the germline V gene. From the cysteine up to the phenylalanine, the CDR3 has a length of 16 residues. Only the CDR3 part of the read is kept: 48 bases, read in frame from the first base. Between the V and J ends, shortened by 1 base and 3 bases respectively, the junction contains 16 bases. In the case of this clone: Its target antigen remains unknown. Base quality data are lacking; no much larger clone is found one base away.

Sequenced sample: peripheral blood. The origin of this receptor is a human donor in a cohort sampled during active COVID-19. The sequence links TRBV7-2 to TRBJ2-7; tentative D gene TRBD1, with 6 bases matching. The CDR3 is CASSLVRGQGNYEQYF. The nucleotide sequence reads TGTGCCAGCAGCTTAGTACGCGGTCAGGGGAACTACGAGCAGTACTTC.